These 10 T cell receptor beta chains came from one sample sequenced in a study of cytomegalovirus exposure and HLA in healthy donors. The PCR contained 60 Vbeta and 13 Jbeta primers. Assay used: immunoSEQ multiplex PCR; TCRdb lists only in-frame clones, some missing. Its clone listing holds about 67,000 clones. The sequenced sample was PBMCs. The receptors were gathered from a boy between 10 and 17 years old in good health and CMV-seronegative.

The rearrangement uses TRBV27 and TRBJ1-2, with D possibly being TRBD1 (6 bases). CDR1 is MNHEY and CDR2 is SMNVEV in the germline V gene (reference sequence). Deletions cut 0 bases from V and 8 bases from J, with 13 bases between. The CDR3 consists of 14 residues. CDR3 DNA: TGTGCCAGCAGTTTATCGGGGGCTGAGGCCGGCTACACCTTC. Protein: CASSLSGAEAGYTF.

CDR3 sequence (DNA): TGCAGCGTTTTGGGGGGGGGCGGCTACACCTTC. Its protein is CSVLGGGGYTF. The chain combines TRBV29-1 with TRBJ1-2; D may be TRBD1 (6 bases). Looked up from germline, CDR1 is SQVTM and CDR2 is ANQGSEA. The CDR3 is made up of 11 amino acids. The germline V and J ends were trimmed by 5 bases and 8 bases, with 12 bases remaining between them.

J is TRBJ2-1 and V is TRBV25-1, with 7 bases identical to TRBD1. The CDR3 is made up of 14 amino acids. The V gene's germline CDR1 is MGHDK and CDR2 SYGVNS. V gave up 3 bases and J gave up 8 bases; unmatched junction bases: 7. The DNA for the CDR3 is TGTGCCAGCAGTGAGAGGGGGCCCCTAGATGAGCAGTTCTTC. Residues: CASSERGPLDEQFF.

The J gene is TRBJ1-5, the V gene TRBV19; D not certain. The germline V gene has CDR1 LNHDA and CDR2 SQIVND (reference sequence). V lost 3 bases, J lost 3 bases, and 15 bases lay in between. The CDR3 has 16 amino acids. Here the CDR3 DNA reads TGTGCCAGTAGTATCCCCCTGGGAGGACTCAATCAGCCCCAGCATTTT. Encoded protein: CASSIPLGGLNQPQHF.

This chain connects TRBV29-1 to TRBJ2-1; no definite D call. Trimming pared 5 bases from V and 7 bases from J, leaving 12 bases between. CDR1 and CDR2 from the germline V gene are SQVTM and ANQGSEA. The CDR3 is 12 amino acids. CDR3 sequence: CSVFFQVNEQFF. CDR3 in DNA: TGCAGCGTTTTCTTTCAGGTTAATGAGCAGTTCTTC.

The rearrangement links TRBV30 to TRBJ1-1; a possible D gene is TRBD1 (6 bases). V lost 0 bases to trimming and J lost 4 bases, with 24 bases between them. Germline CDR1 and CDR2: GTSNPN and SVGIG (reference sequence). The CDR3 extends over 18 amino acids. The CDR3 DNA follows: TGTGCCTGGAGTGTATTCCGGCAGGGGTTAGCTCCCTCCACTGAAGCTTTCTTT. Amino acids: CAWSVFRQGLAPSTEAFF.

The chain uses TRBV5-4 and TRBJ2-3; 11 nucleotides line up with TRBD2. V was pared by 0 bases and J by 3 bases, with 6 bases of the junction left unmatched. Germline V gives CDR1 SGHNT, CDR2 YYREEE (reference sequence). The CDR3 has 17 residues. The CDR3 DNA follows: TGTGCCAGCAGCTTGGGTGGTAGCGGGGGGGCAACAGATACGCAGTATTTT. Encoded protein: CASSLGGSGGATDTQYF.

This chain joins TRBV30 and TRBJ1-4; 7 bases are shared with TRBD1. This CDR3 contains 14 residues. The germline CDR1 and CDR2 sequences are GTSNPN and SVGIG (reference sequence). V shed 2 bases, J shed 4 bases, and the junction held 4 bases outside the gene matches. Written as DNA, the CDR3 is TGTGCCTGGAGTCCCGACAGGGATAATGAAAAACTGTTTTTT. Translating it yields CAWSPDRDNEKLFF.

The rearrangement links TRBV30 to TRBJ2-2; 9 bases align to TRBD1. The germline gives CDR1 GTSNPN, CDR2 SVGIG (reference sequence). The CDR3 sequence is 14 residues long. J was trimmed by 7 bases and V by 2 bases; bases with no gene match: 5. CDR3 in amino acids: CAWSQQGAGGELFF. The CDR3 nucleotides read TGTGCCTGGAGTCAACAGGGGGCAGGCGGGGAGCTGTTTTTT.

For the CDR3, the DNA is TGTGCCATTTCCGGGACAGGGAATTCACCCCTCCACTTT. Protein sequence: CAISGTGNSPLHF. The genes are TRBV10-3 and TRBJ1-6; 9 bases line up with TRBD1. The V gene's germline CDR1 is ENHRY and CDR2 SYGVKD. CDR3 length: 13 residues. V lost 9 bases and J lost 7; bases outside the gene matches: 4.